This T cell receptor (beta chain) was identified during a study of T cells in Graves' hyperthyroidism and ophthalmopathy. Study results and caveats: The model anticipated ophthalmopathy a median around 6 months pre-onset. The majority of expanded thyroid clonotypes above 0.001 also appeared in blood.

Germline V gives CDR1 SGHKS, CDR2 YYEKEE (reference sequence). V lost 3 bases and J lost 6, with 16 bases in between. This CDR3 is 16 amino acids long. Worth noting for this clonotype: Its matching antigen is unknown.

The TCR beta CDR3 regions underwent amplification using RNA transcripts as the source. An initial round of RT-PCR targeting the TCR CDR3 relied on the HTBI primer set. TCRdb passed the multiplex PCR reads through MiXCR, listing each CDR3 protein once. The sample consists of approximately 640,000 distinct CDR3 sequences, about 45% of them appearing once. Material: peripheral blood or thyroid tissue (not recorded which). The source of this sequence is an adult man with Graves' disease, either hyperthyroidism or ophthalmopathy (not recorded which). V gene TRBV5-5 combines with J gene TRBJ1-6; D might be TRBD1 (5 bases). The CDR3 DNA follows: TGTGCCAGCAGCTCCTACGCGGAAGGGACTAATTCACCCCTCCACTTT. Translated: CASSSYAEGTNSPLHF.